The T cell receptor beta chain described here comes from a study of T-cell memory formation after mild COVID-19. This CDR3 is built from 13 residues. Germline V CDR1 and CDR2: DFQATT, SNEGSKA (reference sequence). Deletions cut 1 base from V and 8 bases from J, with 9 bases between. MiXCR was run by TCRdb on the 5' RACE reads, yielding one entry per CDR3 protein. This sample yields over 400,000 distinct CDR3 sequences, of which around 22% are seen a single time; roughly 14% belongs to the top ten. V gene TRBV20-1 combines with J gene TRBJ1-6; no clear D gene. This receptor was identified in an adult woman who had mild COVID-19 (a few samples of this study predate the infection). Cell type and time point are not known. Sequences were obtained from PBMCs or a T cell subset sorted from them (not recorded which). CDR3 DNA: TGCAGTGCTAGAGCCGACCTGGATTCACCCCTCCACTTT. Encoded protein: CSARADLDSPLHF.